One sample yielded the 18 T cell receptor beta chains listed below, sequenced in a study of blood T cell repertoires in COVID-19. Sequencing was performed with immunoSEQ multiplex PCR; in TCRdb, only in-frame clones are kept and a portion is missing. This sample has 200,000 to 250,000 clones, with around 84% found just once. The material sequenced was PBMCs or T cells enriched from blood (not recorded which). Receptors originate from a woman in her 50s who had recovered from COVID-19.

The genes are TRBV29-1 and TRBJ1-1, with a tentative D call TRBD1 (6 bases). CDR1 is SQVTM and CDR2 is ANQGSEA in the germline V gene. V lost 4 bases, J lost 6 bases, and 15 bases lay in between. This CDR3 comprises 13 residues. The CDR3 region has the DNA TGCAGCGTTGCAACGGCACAGGGCGCTGAAGCTTTCTTT. It encodes CSVATAQGAEAFF.

The V and J genes are TRBV11-2 and TRBJ2-2, with 7 bases lining up with TRBD2. Germline assignment: CDR1 SGHAT and CDR2 FQNNGV. The CDR3 contains 15 residues. J was trimmed by 8 bases and V by 2 bases; bases with no gene match: 8. The DNA of the CDR3 is TGTGCCAGCAGCTTATTTGCGGGAGCGGGTGGGGAGCTGTTTTTT. Amino acids: CASSLFAGAGGELFF.

The rearrangement links TRBV1 to TRBJ1-1. TRBV1 is deemed a pseudogene. There are 15 residues in the CDR3. CDR3 sequence (DNA): TGCACCAGCAGCCAAGAGGAACGGGGGAACACTGAAGCTTTCTTT. Protein: CTSSQEERGNTEAFF.

The chain uses TRBV10-3 and TRBJ2-3; perhaps TRBD2 as D (5 bases). Trimming removed 3 bases at V and 0 bases at J, with 10 bases between. Germline V CDR1 and CDR2: ENHRY, SYGVKD. The CDR3 has 15 residues. In nucleotides, the CDR3 is TGTGCCATCAGTGATGGGGTAGCGAGCACAGATACGCAGTATTTT. Protein sequence: CAISDGVASTDTQYF.

V and J are TRBV5-1 and TRBJ2-3, with 14 nucleotides matching TRBD2. The CDR3 length is 19 residues. V lost 4 bases to trimming and J lost 0 bases; unmatched junction nucleotides: 10. The germline CDR1 and CDR2 sequences are SGHRS and YFSETQ. The CDR3: CASSITGTSGGTSTDTQYF. The CDR3 coding sequence is TGCGCCAGCAGCATAACCGGGACTAGCGGGGGAACTAGCACAGATACGCAGTATTTT.

The gene calls are TRBV19 and TRBJ2-5, with 14 bases fitting TRBD2. Germline-derived CDR1 and CDR2 are LNHDA and SQIVND (reference sequence). The CDR3 length is 16 residues. Germline trimming cut 4 bases from V and 4 bases from J; bases unmatched to any gene: 5. This CDR3 reads CASSTGTSGSGETQYF. The CDR3 nucleotides read TGTGCCAGTAGTACCGGGACTAGCGGGAGCGGAGAGACCCAGTACTTC.

Of note for this clone: The germline gene is not matched at one end of the junction; a read error may be the cause. The chain combines TRBV6-5 with TRBJ1-2; D is possibly TRBD1 (6 bases). There are 15 residues in the CDR3. Germline loops: CDR1 MNHEY, CDR2 SVGAGI. CDR3 region: CASSYGVTHPQGLFF. The DNA of the CDR3 is TGTGCCAGCAGTTATGGGGTGACACACCCTCAGGGGCTTTTTTTC.

This clone was picked up one time. The chain uses TRBV24-1 and TRBJ1-2, with D tentatively TRBD1 (6 bases). From germline, CDR1 is KGHDR and CDR2 SFDVKD. Trimming took off 3 bases at V and 7 bases at J, with 17 bases between the two ends. The CDR3 totals 15 residues. This CDR3 is CATSDPAQGMGGYTF. CDR3 DNA: TGTGCCACCAGTGATCCAGCACAGGGTATGGGTGGCTACACCTTC.

In its sample, this clone was seen many times. This chain joins TRBV11-2 and TRBJ1-2; perhaps TRBD1 as D (5 bases). The CDR3 is 15 amino acids. Germline CDR1 and CDR2: SGHAT and FQNNGV. V lost 1 base and J lost 0, with 9 bases in between. The CDR3 nucleotides are TGTGCCAGCAGCTTAGTACGGGGGTCTAACTATGGCTACACCTTC. Its translation is CASSLVRGSNYGYTF.

The V call is TRBV10-3, the J call TRBJ1-2; D is ambiguous. Germline assignment: CDR1 ENHRY and CDR2 SYGVKD. V shed 6 bases and J shed 2 bases, with 10 bases lying between them. The CDR3 is made up of 13 amino acids. The chain's CDR3 is CAISPPGNYGYTF. CDR3 in DNA: TGTGCCATCAGCCCACCGGGGAACTATGGCTACACCTTC.

The chain combines TRBV3-1 (or the pseudogene TRBV3-2) with TRBJ2-3, with unresolved D. Trimming cost V 6 bases and J 4 bases, with 14 bases left between them. CDR3 size: 14 residues. In germline, CDR1 is LGHDT, CDR2 YNNKEL (reference sequence). CDR3 nucleotides: TGTGCCAGCAGACCCAAAACTCGGGCAGATACGCAGTATTTT. It codes for CASRPKTRADTQYF.

The chain carries TRBV6-2 or TRBV6-3 and TRBJ2-1, with 8 bases fitting TRBD2. Germline V CDR1 and CDR2: MNHEY, SVGEGT. The CDR3 length is 17 residues. J was trimmed by 7 bases and V by 0 bases; bases with no gene match: 11. CDR3 nucleotides: TGTGCCAGCAGTTACTCGCCACCGGGACTAGTGAGGAATGAGCAGTTCTTC. Translated: CASSYSPPGLVRNEQFF.

V gene TRBV24-1 combines with J gene TRBJ1-2; 7 bases line up with TRBD1. J lost 7 bases, V lost 3 bases, and 4 bases had no gene match. The CDR3 has 13 residues. Germline assignment: CDR1 KGHDR and CDR2 SFDVKD. The CDR3 region is CATSDRTGLGYTF. In nucleotides, the CDR3 is TGTGCCACCAGTGATCGGACAGGACTTGGCTACACCTTC.

The rearrangement joins TRBV6-6 to TRBJ2-1, with 9 bases matching TRBD2. The CDR3 runs 14 residues. With 4 bases clipped from V and 6 bases from J, the junction kept 4 bases outside the gene matches. Germline V gene lookup returns CDR1 MNHNY and CDR2 SVGAGI (reference sequence). The CDR3 DNA follows: TGTGCCAGCAGTTTAGCGGGAGAGACCAATGAGCAGTTCTTC. Protein product: CASSLAGETNEQFF.

The chain employs TRBV5-5 and TRBJ1-2, with 7 bases matching TRBD1. This CDR3 is built from 15 residues. The V gene end was trimmed by 0 bases and the J gene end by 5 bases; junction bases not matched to a gene: 7. Germline V gene lookup returns CDR1 SGHKS and CDR2 YYEKEE (reference sequence). The DNA of the CDR3 is TGTGCCAGCAGCTTGGAGACAGGGCAAACTTATGGCTACACCTTC. Residues: CASSLETGQTYGYTF.

The gene calls are TRBV28 and TRBJ1-1; 8 bases agree with TRBD1. The germline V gene encodes CDR1 MDHEN and CDR2 SYDVKM. CDR3 size: 13 residues. V lost 5 bases, J lost 5 bases, and 4 bases stayed unmatched. The CDR3 nucleotides are TGTGCCAGCAGTACAGGGGGTAAGACTGAAGCTTTCTTT. As protein: CASSTGGKTEAFF.

The V and J genes are TRBV6-2 or TRBV6-3 and TRBJ2-7, with 10 positions matching TRBD1. With V trimmed by 0 bases and J by 3 bases, 2 bases remained unmatched. This CDR3 region has 15 residues. Germline loops: CDR1 MNHEY, CDR2 SVGEGT. DNA for the CDR3: TGTGCCAGCAGTTACTCAGGGACAGGGGTCTACGAGCAGTACTTC. Translation: CASSYSGTGVYEQYF.

The V call is TRBV28, the J call TRBJ2-1; TRBD2 matches 9 bases. Per germline, CDR1 MDHEN and CDR2 SYDVKM. The CDR3 length is 17 residues. Trimming removed 5 bases from V and 6 bases from J; junction bases left unmatched: 14. The chain's CDR3 is CASSPNLGLATVNEQFF. Here the CDR3 DNA reads TGTGCCAGCAGTCCAAACCTTGGACTAGCGACTGTCAATGAGCAGTTCTTC.